This entry concerns a single TCR beta chain. Its antigen is undetermined. This record comes from a study of T cells expressing NK-cell markers. Study conclusions and caveats: Of the CD8+ T cells in about 6 donors, roughly 1.0-7.5% belonged to dominant NKG2C+ clonotypes.

cDNA encoding TCR beta was synthesized via 5'RACE template switching incorporating UMIs. TCRdb re-called the 5' RACE reads and shows each CDR3 protein once, DNA omitted. Reported are 350,000 to 500,000 distinct CDR3 sequences; the ten largest clones contain approximately 6.8%. Germline V CDR1 and CDR2: SGHTA, FQGNSA. The CDR3 is 16 residues long. Sequencing input: blood T cells: a sorted CD56 or NKG2C T cell subset, CD4+ or CD8+ T cells, or bulk PBMC T cells (not recorded which). This TCR was recovered from a woman aged 18 to 69 in good health. J is TRBJ2-1 and V is TRBV7-2; the TRBD2 assignment by TCRdb is unverifiable without DNA. CDR3 region: CASSLVGTIESNEQFF.